The 8 T cell receptor beta chains below were found in one sample sequenced in a study of cytomegalovirus exposure and HLA in healthy donors. Measured with immunoSEQ multiplex PCR; TCRdb has only the in-frame clones, and not every one. The sample consists of over 150,000 clones, roughly 90% of them appearing once. Material: PBMCs. All receptors come from a young woman in good health and CMV-seropositive.

The gene calls are TRBV28 and TRBJ1-1, with 7 bases lining up with TRBD1. J was trimmed by 1 base and V by 11 bases; bases with no gene match: 4. The germline gives CDR1 MDHEN, CDR2 SYDVKM. The CDR3 has 12 amino acids. The CDR3 bases are TGTGCCGGGAGACAGGGGAACACTGAAGCTTTCTTT. Translation gives CAGRQGNTEAFF.

The chain carries TRBV5-4 and TRBJ2-3; 8 bases align to TRBD2. Germline CDR1 and CDR2: SGHNT and YYREEE (reference sequence). J was trimmed by 3 bases and V by 0 bases; bases with no gene match: 3. This CDR3 spans 15 amino acids. DNA for the CDR3: TGTGCCAGCAGCTTGGATAGCGGGACAACAGATACGCAGTATTTT. This gives the protein CASSLDSGTTDTQYF.

This clone was observed once. The rearrangement joins TRBV14 to TRBJ1-4; TRBD1 might be the D (6 bases). There are 13 residues in the CDR3. V lost 4 bases and J lost 4, with 7 bases in between. From germline, CDR1 is SGHDN and CDR2 FVKESK. The CDR3 coding sequence is TGTGCCAGCAGCCGGACAGATAATGAAAAACTGTTTTTT. Amino acids: CASSRTDNEKLFF.

This clone came up once. The V and J genes are TRBV18 and TRBJ1-4; TRBD1 matches 7 bases. The CDR3 runs 15 residues. J lost 7 bases, V lost 2 bases, and 7 bases had no gene match. The V gene's germline CDR1 is KGHSH and CDR2 LQKENI. The CDR3 nucleotides read TGTGCCAGCTCACCAAAGGGGGCAACGCGTGAAAAACTGTTTTTT. It yields the protein CASSPKGATREKLFF.

V and J are TRBV7-9 and TRBJ2-5, with D uncertain. Deletions cut 8 bases from V and 4 bases from J, with 8 bases between. This CDR3 has 11 amino acids. Germline CDR1 and CDR2: SEHNR and FQNEAQ (reference sequence). The CDR3 region has the DNA TGTGCCAGCGGGTCGGGAGAGACCCAGTACTTC. Translating gives CASGSGETQYF.

The chain couples TRBV6-5 to TRBJ1-2; D is ambiguous. Germline values: CDR1 MNHEY, CDR2 SVGAGI. The V end was cut by 8 bases, the J end by 3 bases, with 19 bases between. The CDR3 is 15 residues long. The CDR3, as DNA: TGTGCCAGCCGTCATGGTGAGGAGGGCGACTATGGCTACACCTTC. It encodes CASRHGEEGDYGYTF.

The chain uses TRBV5-1 and TRBJ2-7; 8 nucleotides line up with TRBD1. CDR1 and CDR2 from the germline V gene are SGHRS and YFSETQ. The V gene end was trimmed by 4 bases and the J gene end by 6 bases; junction bases not matched to a gene: 12. CDR3 length equals 15 residues. The CDR3 DNA reads TGCGCCAGCAGCCTTGAGGACAGGGAGATAGGCGAGCAGTACTTC. Amino acid sequence: CASSLEDREIGEQYF.

The chain employs TRBV4-3 and TRBJ1-1; the D is unclear. V dropped 3 bases and J dropped 2 bases, with 13 bases sitting between them. Germline CDR1 LGHNA, CDR2 YSLEER. The CDR3 has 15 residues. Here the CDR3 DNA reads TGCGCCAGCAGCCAGCCTGGAGGCCTAAACACTGAAGCTTTCTTT. Residues: CASSQPGGLNTEAFF.